This TCR beta chain was identified during a study of cytomegalovirus exposure and HLA in healthy donors. This CDR3 has 12 residues. V shed 5 bases and J shed 6 bases, with 11 bases lying between them. Germline loops: CDR1 LNHDA, CDR2 SQIVND (reference sequence). The primer mix had 60 Vbeta and 13 Jbeta primers. Profiled with immunoSEQ multiplex PCR; TCRdb holds only in-frame clones, not every one. This repertoire shows approximately 76,000 clones, 70% to 80% found once; its top ten account for roughly 2.5%. Sequencing was done on a sample of PBMCs. The chain joins TRBV19 to TRBJ2-7, with D possibly TRBD1 on 7 matching bases. The TCR sequence derives from a man aged 25 to 40 in good health and CMV-seronegative. The CDR3 sequence: CASSYRGGEQYF. CDR3 sequence (DNA): TGTGCCAGTAGTTACAGGGGAGGCGAGCAGTACTTC.